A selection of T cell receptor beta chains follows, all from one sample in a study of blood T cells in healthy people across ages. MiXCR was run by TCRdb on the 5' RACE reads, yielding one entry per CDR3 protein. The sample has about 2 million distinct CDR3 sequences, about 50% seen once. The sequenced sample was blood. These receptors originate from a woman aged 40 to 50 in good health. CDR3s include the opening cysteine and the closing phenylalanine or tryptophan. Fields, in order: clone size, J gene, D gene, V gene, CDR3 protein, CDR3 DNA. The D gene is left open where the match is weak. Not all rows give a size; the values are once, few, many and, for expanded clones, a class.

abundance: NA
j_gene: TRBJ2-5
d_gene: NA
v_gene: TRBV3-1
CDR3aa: CASSQESGLTETQYF
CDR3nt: TGTGCCAGCAGCCAAGAGTCTGGGCTCACGGAGACCCAGTACTTC

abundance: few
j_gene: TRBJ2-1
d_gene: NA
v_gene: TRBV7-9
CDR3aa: CASSLRFRVAEYNEQFF
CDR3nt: TGTGCCAGCAGCTTAAGGTTTCGGGTAGCCGAATACAATGAGCAGTTCTTC

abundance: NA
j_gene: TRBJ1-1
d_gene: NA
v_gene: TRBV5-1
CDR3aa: CASSVGLGISPNTEAFF
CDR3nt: TGCGCCAGCAGCGTGGGGTTGGGGATTTCCCCGAACACTGAAGCTTTCTTT

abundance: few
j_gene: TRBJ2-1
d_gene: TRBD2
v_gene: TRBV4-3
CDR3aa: CASSQDRPGLGGGNEQFF
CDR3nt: TGCGCCAGCAGCCAAGATCGACCGGGACTAGGTGGGGGCAATGAGCAGTTCTTC

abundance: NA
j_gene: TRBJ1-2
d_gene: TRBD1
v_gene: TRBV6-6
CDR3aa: CATPGGQGSGYTF
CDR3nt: TGTGCCACCCCAGGGGGACAGGGTAGTGGCTACACCTTC

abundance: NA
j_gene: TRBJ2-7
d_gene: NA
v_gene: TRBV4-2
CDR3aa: CASSHLKGPYEQYF
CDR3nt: TGTGCCAGCAGCCATTTAAAGGGACCCTACGAGCAGTACTTC

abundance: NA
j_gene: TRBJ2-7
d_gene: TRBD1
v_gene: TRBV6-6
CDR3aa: CASNIQGADEQYF
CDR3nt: TGTGCCAGCAACATACAGGGGGCAGACGAGCAGTACTTC

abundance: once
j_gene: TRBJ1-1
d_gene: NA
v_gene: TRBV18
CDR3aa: CASSPPTGAGTEAFF
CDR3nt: TGTGCCAGCTCACCACCAACGGGGGCTGGCACTGAAGCTTTCTTT

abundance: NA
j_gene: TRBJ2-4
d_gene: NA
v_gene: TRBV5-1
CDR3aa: CANSSGQLIAKNIQYF
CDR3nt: TGCGCCAACAGCTCCGGACAGCTTATAGCCAAAAACATTCAGTACTTC

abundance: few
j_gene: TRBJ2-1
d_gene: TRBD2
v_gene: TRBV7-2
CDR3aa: CASSLAAGGASYNEQFF
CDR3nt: TGTGCCAGCAGCTTAGCCGCGGGGGGGGCCTCTTACAATGAGCAGTTCTTC

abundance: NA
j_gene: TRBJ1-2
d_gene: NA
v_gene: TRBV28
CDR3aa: CASSITLAAGGYTF
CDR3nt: TGTGCCAGCAGCATTACACTCGCGGCGGGGGGCTACACCTTC

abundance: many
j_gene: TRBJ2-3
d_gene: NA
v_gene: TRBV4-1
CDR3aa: CASSQDKASSTDTQYF
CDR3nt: TGCGCCAGCAGCCAAGATAAGGCTTCAAGCACAGATACGCAGTATTTT

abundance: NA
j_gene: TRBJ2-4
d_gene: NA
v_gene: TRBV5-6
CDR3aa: CASRLRGTAKNIQYF
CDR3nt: TGTGCCAGCAGGCTGAGAGGGACAGCCAAAAACATTCAGTACTTC

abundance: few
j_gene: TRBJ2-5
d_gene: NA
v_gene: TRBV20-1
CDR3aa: CSARDWRETQYF
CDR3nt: TGCAGTGCTAGAGATTGGAGAGAGACCCAGTACTTC

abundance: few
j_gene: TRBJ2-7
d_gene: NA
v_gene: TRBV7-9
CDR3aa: CASSKPTGTGGEQYF
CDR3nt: TGTGCCAGCAGCAAACCAACAGGGACCGGAGGGGAGCAGTACTTC

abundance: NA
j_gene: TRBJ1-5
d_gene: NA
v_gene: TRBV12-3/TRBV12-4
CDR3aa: CASRPGSSRPQHF
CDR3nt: TGTGCCAGCAGGCCCGGGTCCAGTAGGCCCCAGCATTTT

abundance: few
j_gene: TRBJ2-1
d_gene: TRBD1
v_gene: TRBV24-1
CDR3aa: CATSELTGAGSNEQFF
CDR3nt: TGTGCCACCAGTGAGCTTACAGGGGCAGGAAGCAATGAGCAGTTCTTC

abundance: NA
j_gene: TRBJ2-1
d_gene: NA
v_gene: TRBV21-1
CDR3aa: CASSKGIRSSYNEQFF
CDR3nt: TGTGCCAGCAGCAAAGGCATACGCAGCTCCTACAATGAGCAGTTCTTC

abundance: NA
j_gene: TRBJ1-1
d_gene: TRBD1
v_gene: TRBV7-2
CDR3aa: CASSLAGTANTEAFF
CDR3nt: TGTGCCAGCAGTTTAGCCGGGACAGCGAACACTGAAGCTTTCTTT

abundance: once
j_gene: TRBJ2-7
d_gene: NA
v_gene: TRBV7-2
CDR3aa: CASSPDSISYEQYF
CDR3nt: TGTGCCAGCAGCCCAGACTCAATATCCTACGAGCAGTACTTC

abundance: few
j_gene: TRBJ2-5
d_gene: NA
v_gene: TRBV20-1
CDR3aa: CSALLAAGRETQYF
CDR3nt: TGCAGTGCCCTATTAGCGGCTGGGAGGGAGACCCAGTACTTC

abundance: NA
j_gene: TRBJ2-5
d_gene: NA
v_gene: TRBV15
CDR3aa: CATSRDPTRGAETQYF
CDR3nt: TGTGCCACCAGCAGAGATCCCACTAGGGGTGCCGAGACCCAGTACTTC

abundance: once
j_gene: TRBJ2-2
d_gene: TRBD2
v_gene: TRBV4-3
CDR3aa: CASSQVPSGGVVTELFF
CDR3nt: TGCGCCAGCAGCCAAGTTCCTAGCGGGGGGGTTGTCACGGAGCTGTTTTTT

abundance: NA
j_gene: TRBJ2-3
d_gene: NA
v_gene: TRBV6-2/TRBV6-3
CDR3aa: CASRQAGGADTQYF
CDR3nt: TGTGCCAGTCGCCAGGCGGGTGGGGCAGATACGCAGTATTTT

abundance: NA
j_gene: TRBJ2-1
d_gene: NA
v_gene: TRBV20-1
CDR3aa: CSARSGRSYNEQFF
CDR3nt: TGCAGTGCTAGATCCGGACGGTCCTACAATGAGCAGTTCTTC

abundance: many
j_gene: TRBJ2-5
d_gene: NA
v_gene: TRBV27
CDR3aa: CASGYQETQYF
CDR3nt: TGTGCCAGCGGCTACCAAGAGACCCAGTACTTC

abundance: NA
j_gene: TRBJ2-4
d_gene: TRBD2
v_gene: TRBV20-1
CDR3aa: CSATPGGGIQYF
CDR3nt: TGCAGTGCTACGCCGGGAGGAGGCATTCAGTACTTC

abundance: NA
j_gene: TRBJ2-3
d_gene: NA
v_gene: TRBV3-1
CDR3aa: CASSQEHNWRRYF
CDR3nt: TGTGCCAGCAGCCAAGAACATAATTGGAGGCGGTATTTT

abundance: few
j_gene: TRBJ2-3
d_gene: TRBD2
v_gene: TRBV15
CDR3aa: CATMGGGQSTDTQYF
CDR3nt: TGTGCCACCATGGGGGGAGGGCAGAGCACAGATACGCAGTATTTT

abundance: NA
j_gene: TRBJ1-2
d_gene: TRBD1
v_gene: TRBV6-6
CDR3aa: CASSSTQGGTYGYTF
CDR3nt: TGCGCCAGCAGTTCCACTCAGGGGGGGACCTATGGCTACACCTTC

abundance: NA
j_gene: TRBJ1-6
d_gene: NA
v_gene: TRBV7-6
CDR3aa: CASSLVDGLRLDSPLHF
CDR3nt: TGTGCCAGCAGCTTAGTCGACGGTCTTAGATTGGATTCACCCCTCCACTTT

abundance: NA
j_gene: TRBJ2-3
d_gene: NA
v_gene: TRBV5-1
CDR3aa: CASSLGLDRFTDTQYF
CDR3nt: TGCGCCAGCAGCTTGGGACTCGATCGTTTCACAGATACGCAGTATTTT

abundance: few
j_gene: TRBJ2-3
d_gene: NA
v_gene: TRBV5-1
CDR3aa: CASSLDLRTDTQYF
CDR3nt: TGCGCCAGCAGCTTGGACCTGCGCACAGATACGCAGTATTTT

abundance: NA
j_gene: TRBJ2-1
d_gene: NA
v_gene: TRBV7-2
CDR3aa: CASSLQSEGSYNEQFF
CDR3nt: TGTGCCAGCAGCCTACAATCTGAGGGTTCCTACAATGAGCAGTTCTTC

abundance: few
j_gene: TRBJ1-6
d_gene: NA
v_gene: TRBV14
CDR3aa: CASSQDVVSPLHF
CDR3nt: TGTGCCAGCAGCCAAGATGTTGTTTCACCCCTCCACTTT

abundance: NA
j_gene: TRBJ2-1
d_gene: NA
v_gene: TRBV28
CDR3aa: CASSGGASAKEQFF
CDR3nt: TGTGCCAGCAGTGGCGGGGCTAGCGCGAAGGAGCAGTTCTTC

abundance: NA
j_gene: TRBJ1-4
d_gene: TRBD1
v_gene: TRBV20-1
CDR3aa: CSARTGRGEKLFF
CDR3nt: TGCAGTGCTAGGACAGGGAGGGGTGAAAAACTGTTTTTT

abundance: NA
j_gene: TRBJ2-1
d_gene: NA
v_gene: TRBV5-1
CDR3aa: CASSFTTWDVSYNEQFF
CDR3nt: TGCGCCAGCAGTTTTACCACGTGGGACGTATCCTACAATGAGCAGTTCTTC

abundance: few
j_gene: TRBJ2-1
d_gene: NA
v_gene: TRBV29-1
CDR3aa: CSVESSNEQFF
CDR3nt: TGCAGCGTTGAAAGTAGCAATGAGCAGTTCTTC

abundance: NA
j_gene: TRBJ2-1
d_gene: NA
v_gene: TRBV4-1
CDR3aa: CASSLGVESYNEQFF
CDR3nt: TGCGCCAGCAGCCTCGGGGTAGAAAGTTACAATGAGCAGTTCTTC

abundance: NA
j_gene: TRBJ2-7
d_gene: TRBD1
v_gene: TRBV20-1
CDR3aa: CSANMGQGDSYEQYF
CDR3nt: TGCAGTGCGAACATGGGACAGGGGGACTCCTACGAGCAGTACTTC

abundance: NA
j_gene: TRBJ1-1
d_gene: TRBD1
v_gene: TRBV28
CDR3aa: CASSRDRAIQAFF
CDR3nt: TGTGCCAGCAGTCGGGACAGGGCAATTCAAGCTTTCTTT

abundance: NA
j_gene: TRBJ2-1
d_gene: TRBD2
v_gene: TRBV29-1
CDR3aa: CSVGSLAGTYNEQFF
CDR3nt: TGCAGCGTTGGGTCCCTAGCGGGGACATACAATGAGCAGTTCTTC

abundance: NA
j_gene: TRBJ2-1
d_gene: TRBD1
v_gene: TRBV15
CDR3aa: CATSRQGASRYNEQFF
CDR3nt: TGTGCCACCAGCAGACAGGGGGCGAGTCGGTACAATGAGCAGTTCTTC

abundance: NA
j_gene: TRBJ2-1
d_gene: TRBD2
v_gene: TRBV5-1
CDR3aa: CASSASGTSGGEQFF
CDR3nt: TGCGCCAGCAGCGCTTCCGGGACTAGCGGGGGTGAGCAGTTCTTC

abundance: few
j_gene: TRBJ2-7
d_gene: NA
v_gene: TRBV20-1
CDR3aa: CSARDPSAAYEQYF
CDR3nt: TGCAGTGCTAGAGATCCCAGCGCCGCCTACGAGCAGTACTTC

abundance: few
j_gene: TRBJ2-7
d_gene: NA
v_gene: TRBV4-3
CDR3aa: CASSQDRIGLYEQYF
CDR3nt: TGCGCCAGCAGCCAAGATCGTATAGGGCTCTACGAGCAGTACTTC